The rows below give T cell receptor beta chains drawn from one sample of a study of cytomegalovirus exposure and HLA in healthy donors. The assay was immunoSEQ multiplex PCR, and TCRdb's table has in-frame clones only and misses some. The table shows under 110,000 clones, with more than 65% occurring only once. Material for sequencing was PBMCs. The receptors derive from a boy younger than 18 in good health and CMV-seronegative. Both conserved end residues are part of each CDR3. Each record gives: V gene, D gene, J gene, clone size, CDR3 protein, CDR3 DNA. A D gene is named only where the DNA matches it firmly. A row's size may be missing; if present it is once, few, many or a size class.

V gene: TRBV27; D gene: TRBD1; J gene: TRBJ2-7; clone size: .; CDR3 protein: CASSFRPGTGGSSYEQYF; CDR3 DNA: TGTGCCAGCAGTTTCCGTCCCGGGACAGGGGGGAGCTCCTACGAGCAGTACTTC
V gene: TRBV4-1; D gene: .; J gene: TRBJ2-1; clone size: .; CDR3 protein: CASTIAAYSYNEQFF; CDR3 DNA: TGCGCCAGCACAATAGCGGCTTACTCCTACAATGAGCAGTTCTTC
V gene: TRBV19; D gene: .; J gene: TRBJ2-3; clone size: once; CDR3 protein: CASSPLAESTDTQYF; CDR3 DNA: TGTGCCAGTAGTCCGTTAGCGGAAAGCACAGATACGCAGTATTTT
V gene: TRBV5-1; D gene: .; J gene: TRBJ2-7; clone size: .; CDR3 protein: CASSTSWLTGRYEQYF; CDR3 DNA: TGCGCCAGCAGCACCTCCTGGCTTACAGGGCGTTACGAGCAGTACTTC
V gene: TRBV18; D gene: .; J gene: TRBJ2-2; clone size: once; CDR3 protein: CASSPQGANTGELFF; CDR3 DNA: TGTGCCAGCTCACCACAAGGGGCGAACACCGGGGAGCTGTTTTTT
V gene: TRBV2; D gene: .; J gene: TRBJ1-1; clone size: .; CDR3 protein: CASSEALRGTEAFF; CDR3 DNA: TGTGCCAGCAGTGAAGCGCTTCGGGGCACTGAAGCTTTCTTT
V gene: TRBV2; D gene: TRBD1; J gene: TRBJ1-1; clone size: .; CDR3 protein: CASSGRTGGAVYSEAFF; CDR3 DNA: TGTGCCAGCAGTGGCCGGACAGGGGGCGCAGTCTACTCTGAAGCTTTCTTT
V gene: TRBV28; D gene: TRBD2; J gene: TRBJ2-1; clone size: .; CDR3 protein: CASSVAGGPHNEQFF; CDR3 DNA: TGTGCCAGCAGTGTAGCGGGAGGGCCGCACAATGAGCAGTTCTTC
V gene: TRBV28; D gene: .; J gene: TRBJ2-2; clone size: .; CDR3 protein: CASSKTGELFF; CDR3 DNA: TGTGCCAGCAGCAAAACCGGGGAGCTGTTTTTT
V gene: TRBV5-1; D gene: .; J gene: TRBJ2-3; clone size: once; CDR3 protein: CASSLDGGSDTQYF; CDR3 DNA: TGCGCCAGCAGCTTGGACGGCGGTTCAGATACGCAGTATTTT
V gene: TRBV6-1; D gene: TRBD1; J gene: TRBJ1-5; clone size: .; CDR3 protein: CASSEFLGDSIHQPQHF; CDR3 DNA: TGTGCCAGCAGTGAGTTTTTGGGGGACAGTATTCATCAGCCCCAGCATTTT
V gene: TRBV6-5; D gene: .; J gene: TRBJ2-1; clone size: .; CDR3 protein: CASSYPGLKNEQFF; CDR3 DNA: TGTGCCAGCAGTTACCCCGGACTAAAGAATGAGCAGTTCTTC
V gene: TRBV27; D gene: TRBD2; J gene: TRBJ2-1; clone size: .; CDR3 protein: CASSPRGSGRVNEQFF; CDR3 DNA: TGTGCCAGCAGCCCCAGGGGTAGCGGGAGGGTCAATGAGCAGTTCTTC
V gene: TRBV19; D gene: TRBD1; J gene: TRBJ1-1; clone size: .; CDR3 protein: CASSRTGSTEAFF; CDR3 DNA: TGTGCCAGTAGCCGGACAGGGAGCACTGAAGCTTTCTTT
V gene: TRBV6-5; D gene: TRBD1; J gene: TRBJ1-2; clone size: .; CDR3 protein: CASSRTGSNYGYTF; CDR3 DNA: TGTGCCAGCAGTCGGACAGGTTCTAACTATGGCTACACCTTC
V gene: TRBV10-2; D gene: .; J gene: TRBJ1-5; clone size: .; CDR3 protein: CASTWTDNQPQHF; CDR3 DNA: TGCGCCAGCACTTGGACAGACAATCAGCCCCAGCATTTT
V gene: TRBV10-2; D gene: TRBD2; J gene: TRBJ2-7; clone size: .; CDR3 protein: CASRGTSADYEQYF; CDR3 DNA: TGCGCCAGCAGGGGGACTAGCGCCGACTACGAGCAGTACTTC
V gene: TRBV5-1; D gene: TRBD2; J gene: TRBJ2-3; clone size: .; CDR3 protein: CASSLGTTSGTDTQYF; CDR3 DNA: TGCGCCAGCAGCTTGGGGACGACTAGCGGGACAGATACGCAGTATTTT
V gene: TRBV5-1; D gene: .; J gene: TRBJ1-4; clone size: .; CDR3 protein: CASSLVGTRNEKLFF; CDR3 DNA: TGCGCCAGCAGCTTGGTAGGGACTCGTAATGAAAAACTGTTTTTT
V gene: TRBV5-1; D gene: .; J gene: TRBJ1-1; clone size: .; CDR3 protein: CASSQTQGYTEAFF; CDR3 DNA: TGCGCCAGCAGCCAGACTCAGGGTTACACTGAAGCTTTCTTT
V gene: TRBV6-1; D gene: TRBD2; J gene: TRBJ2-1; clone size: .; CDR3 protein: CASTREGNEQFF; CDR3 DNA: TGTGCCAGCACCCGGGAGGGCAATGAGCAGTTCTTC
V gene: TRBV7-6; D gene: TRBD2; J gene: TRBJ2-1; clone size: once; CDR3 protein: CASSPGTSGGGYNEQFF; CDR3 DNA: TGTGCCAGCAGCCCGGGGACTAGCGGGGGCGGGTACAATGAGCAGTTCTTC
V gene: TRBV27; D gene: TRBD2; J gene: TRBJ2-3; clone size: once; CDR3 protein: CASSFLTSGRVDTQYF; CDR3 DNA: TGTGCCAGCAGTTTCCTGACTAGCGGGAGGGTAGATACGCAGTATTTT
V gene: TRBV9; D gene: .; J gene: TRBJ2-1; clone size: .; CDR3 protein: CASSPGGGRNEQFF; CDR3 DNA: TGTGCCAGCAGCCCCGGAGGAGGGCGGAATGAGCAGTTCTTC
V gene: TRBV4-1; D gene: .; J gene: TRBJ2-1; clone size: .; CDR3 protein: CASSQRTPRGGDEQFF; CDR3 DNA: TGCGCCAGCAGCCAAAGGACGCCAAGGGGCGGGGATGAGCAGTTCTTC
V gene: TRBV6-1; D gene: .; J gene: TRBJ2-7; clone size: .; CDR3 protein: CASSHPGDEQYF; CDR3 DNA: TGTGCCAGCAGTCACCCGGGGGACGAGCAGTACTTC
V gene: TRBV9; D gene: .; J gene: TRBJ1-2; clone size: .; CDR3 protein: CASSPAAGVGYTF; CDR3 DNA: TGTGCCAGCAGCCCGGCCGCAGGGGTTGGCTACACCTTC
V gene: TRBV28; D gene: .; J gene: TRBJ2-2; clone size: .; CDR3 protein: CAGGRNQNTGELFF; CDR3 DNA: TGTGCCGGAGGTCGTAACCAGAACACCGGGGAGCTGTTTTTT
V gene: TRBV19; D gene: .; J gene: TRBJ1-4; clone size: .; CDR3 protein: CASSIRQAHNGEKLFF; CDR3 DNA: TGTGCCAGTAGCATTAGACAGGCCCATAACGGTGAAAAACTGTTTTTT
V gene: TRBV28; D gene: .; J gene: TRBJ2-7; clone size: .; CDR3 protein: CASSSRGGGYEQYF; CDR3 DNA: TGTGCCAGCAGTTCTCGAGGAGGCGGGTACGAGCAGTACTTC
V gene: TRBV5-4; D gene: TRBD2; J gene: TRBJ2-1; clone size: .; CDR3 protein: CASSKLLAGVEQFF; CDR3 DNA: TGTGCCAGCAGCAAATTGTTAGCGGGAGTTGAGCAGTTCTTC
V gene: TRBV2; D gene: TRBD1; J gene: TRBJ1-2; clone size: .; CDR3 protein: CASSRGQGNYGYTF; CDR3 DNA: TGTGCCAGCAGCCGGGGACAGGGAAACTATGGCTACACCTTC
V gene: TRBV28; D gene: .; J gene: TRBJ1-5; clone size: few; CDR3 protein: CASAGGGRPQHF; CDR3 DNA: TGTGCCAGCGCCGGGGGGGGGAGGCCCCAGCATTTT
V gene: TRBV29-1; D gene: .; J gene: TRBJ2-7; clone size: .; CDR3 protein: CSTAWTRGEQYF; CDR3 DNA: TGCAGCACAGCCTGGACTCGAGGCGAGCAGTACTTC
V gene: TRBV28; D gene: .; J gene: TRBJ2-7; clone size: .; CDR3 protein: CASSLRRGRYEQYF; CDR3 DNA: TGTGCCAGCAGTTTACGGAGGGGACGGTACGAGCAGTACTTC
V gene: TRBV6-6; D gene: TRBD2; J gene: TRBJ2-1; clone size: .; CDR3 protein: CASSPVASGGREQFF; CDR3 DNA: TGTGCCAGCAGCCCAGTGGCTAGCGGGGGGCGGGAGCAGTTCTTC
V gene: TRBV5-4; D gene: .; J gene: TRBJ1-1; clone size: .; CDR3 protein: CASSWGVEMNTEAFF; CDR3 DNA: TGTGCCAGCAGCTGGGGGGTGGAGATGAACACTGAAGCTTTCTTT
V gene: TRBV5-1; D gene: TRBD1; J gene: TRBJ1-5; clone size: .; CDR3 protein: CASSPLGGASQPQHF; CDR3 DNA: TGCGCCAGCAGCCCGCTAGGGGGCGCGTCTCAGCCCCAGCATTTT
V gene: TRBV6-6; D gene: .; J gene: TRBJ1-1; clone size: .; CDR3 protein: CASRGAAEAFF; CDR3 DNA: TGTGCCAGCAGGGGGGCCGCTGAAGCTTTCTTT
V gene: TRBV6-5; D gene: TRBD1; J gene: TRBJ1-1; clone size: few; CDR3 protein: CASSRSPGQGGAFF; CDR3 DNA: TGTGCCAGCAGTCGCTCCCCCGGGCAGGGGGGAGCTTTCTTT
V gene: TRBV27; D gene: .; J gene: TRBJ2-3; clone size: .; CDR3 protein: CASSFLVPRGTDTQYF; CDR3 DNA: TGTGCCAGCAGTTTTCTTGTTCCGAGGGGCACAGATACGCAGTATTTT
V gene: TRBV5-4; D gene: TRBD2; J gene: TRBJ2-7; clone size: few; CDR3 protein: CASSLAGRVSEQYF; CDR3 DNA: TGTGCCAGCAGCTTGGCGGGGAGGGTTAGCGAGCAGTACTTC
V gene: TRBV2; D gene: .; J gene: TRBJ1-1; clone size: .; CDR3 protein: CASPEGGYTEAFF; CDR3 DNA: TGTGCCAGTCCCGAGGGGGGGTACACTGAAGCTTTCTTT
V gene: TRBV6-1; D gene: TRBD2; J gene: TRBJ2-1; clone size: .; CDR3 protein: CAGRLAGSYNEQFF; CDR3 DNA: TGTGCCGGCCGACTAGCGGGCTCCTACAATGAGCAGTTCTTC
V gene: TRBV7-7; D gene: .; J gene: TRBJ2-5; clone size: .; CDR3 protein: CASSLHSGDQETQYF; CDR3 DNA: TGTGCTAGCAGTTTACACTCCGGGGATCAAGAGACCCAGTACTTC
V gene: TRBV30; D gene: TRBD1; J gene: TRBJ1-1; clone size: .; CDR3 protein: CAWSPRTGEAFF; CDR3 DNA: TGTGCCTGGAGTCCCAGGACAGGAGAAGCTTTCTTT
V gene: TRBV7-2; D gene: TRBD1; J gene: TRBJ1-2; clone size: .; CDR3 protein: CASSLGTGFHGYTF; CDR3 DNA: TGTGCCAGCAGCTTAGGGACAGGGTTCCATGGCTACACCTTC
V gene: TRBV4-2; D gene: TRBD1; J gene: TRBJ2-7; clone size: .; CDR3 protein: CASSQIGTGGTEQYF; CDR3 DNA: TGTGCCAGCAGCCAAATTGGGACAGGGGGGACCGAGCAGTACTTC
V gene: TRBV28; D gene: .; J gene: TRBJ1-1; clone size: .; CDR3 protein: CASRILRTAGLAFF; CDR3 DNA: TGTGCCAGCAGGATCCTAAGGACAGCAGGGCTAGCTTTCTTT
V gene: TRBV5-1; D gene: TRBD1; J gene: TRBJ2-2; clone size: .; CDR3 protein: CASSPSRQGLANTGELFF; CDR3 DNA: TGCGCCAGCAGCCCTTCACGACAGGGATTGGCGAACACCGGGGAGCTGTTTTTT
V gene: TRBV7-9; D gene: .; J gene: TRBJ2-4; clone size: .; CDR3 protein: CASSLVVRENIQYF; CDR3 DNA: TGTGCCAGCAGCTTAGTAGTTAGAGAAAACATTCAGTACTTC
V gene: TRBV2; D gene: .; J gene: TRBJ2-3; clone size: .; CDR3 protein: CASSEGLRTVGDTQYF; CDR3 DNA: TGTGCCAGCAGTGAAGGGTTAAGGACAGTGGGAGATACGCAGTATTTT
V gene: TRBV5-6; D gene: .; J gene: TRBJ2-4; clone size: .; CDR3 protein: CASHQGLAKNIQYF; CDR3 DNA: TGTGCCTCTCACCAGGGGCTGGCCAAAAACATTCAGTACTTC
V gene: TRBV25-1; D gene: .; J gene: TRBJ2-7; clone size: once; CDR3 protein: CASKRGTYEQYF; CDR3 DNA: TGTGCCAGCAAACGAGGGACCTACGAGCAGTACTTC
V gene: TRBV30; D gene: .; J gene: TRBJ1-5; clone size: .; CDR3 protein: CAWSSGQGFGNQPQHF; CDR3 DNA: TGTGCCTGGAGTTCTGGCCAGGGATTCGGCAATCAGCCCCAGCATTTT